The present T cell receptor beta chain was sequenced within a study of CD8+CD57+ T cells in acquired aplastic anemia. Study summary: Quantities of DNA derived from sorted CD4+ and CD8+ cells averaged 3.2 ug. The average read count for CD4+ cells in healthy donors was 8.5 million to 11 million. Study-wide results and caveats: Patients and controls shared 25 to 35 CD8+ CDR3 sequences, highly expressed in patients.

Concerning this clonotype: What it recognizes is unknown.

Germline CDR1 is LNHNV and CDR2 is YYDKDF (reference sequence). CDR3 length equals 14 residues. V dropped 7 bases and J dropped 5 bases, with 18 bases sitting between them. The use of genomic DNA as template underpinned the TCR beta VDJ and CDR3 profiling. TCRdb analysed the reads with MiXCR anew, one entry per CDR3 protein. This sample carries about 210,000 distinct CDR3 sequences, roughly 55% of them seen once, and the ten largest clones take over 25%. J is TRBJ2-7 and V is TRBV15, with a weak D call TRBD2 (7 bases). Sequencing used sorted CD4+, CD8+, or CD8+CD57+ T cells (not recorded which) from PBMCs. This receptor was obtained from a human donor in good health. The CDR3: CATKSGRGTDEQYF. In nucleotides, the CDR3 is TGTGCCACCAAAAGTGGGAGGGGGACGGACGAGCAGTACTTC.